The 31 T cell receptor beta chains presented below share a single source sample, sequenced in a study of blood T cell repertoires in COVID-19. TCRdb's table, derived via immunoSEQ multiplex PCR, lists solely in-frame clones and lacks some. The sample consists of over 140,000 clones, roughly four fifths of them appearing once. The sequenced sample was peripheral blood. All receptors come from a woman between 45 and 60 years old with active or convalescent COVID-19.

The rearrangement links TRBV9 to TRBJ2-2; weak D call: TRBD2 (5 bases). CDR3 length: 15 amino acids. Deletions cut 4 bases from V and 1 base from J, with 11 bases between. Germline V gene data show CDR1 as SGDLS and CDR2 as YYNGEE. The CDR3 loop is CASSPGLLNTGELFF. The CDR3 DNA sequence: TGTGCCAGCAGCCCCGGACTCTTGAACACCGGGGAGCTGTTTTTT.

This chain links TRBV7-9 with TRBJ1-5; D not certain. With 3 bases removed from V and 5 bases from J, the gap between germline ends came to 5 bases. Germline-derived CDR1 and CDR2 are SEHNR and FQNEAQ (reference sequence). The CDR3 is made up of 12 amino acids. The CDR3 reads CASSFGDQPQHF. The CDR3 DNA sequence: TGTGCCAGCAGCTTCGGGGATCAGCCCCAGCATTTT.

This clone has a handful of counts. The chain recombines TRBV6-2 or TRBV6-3 with TRBJ1-2; 9 positions match TRBD1. V lost 5 bases, J lost 6 bases, and 7 bases stayed unmatched. This CDR3 is 14 amino acids long. CDR1 MNHEY and CDR2 SVGEGT come from the germline V gene. DNA for the CDR3: TGTGCCAGCAGTCCCAAGAGGACAGGGGATGGCTACACCTTC. It translates to CASSPKRTGDGYTF.

As for this clone: The DNA is omitted, as the CDR3 cannot be located on it reliably, and the CDR3 follows TCRdb's listing. This chain links TRBV15 with TRBJ2-7; no check of the table's D call, TRBD1, against the DNA was made. Germline CDR1 is LNHNV and CDR2 is YYDKDF (reference sequence). The CDR3 is made up of 17 amino acids, end residues included. The chain's CDR3 is CATSRDWGGGTGNGKYF.

The V call is TRBV18, the J call TRBJ1-1; D is possibly TRBD1 (5 bases). CDR1 and CDR2 (germline): KGHSH, LQKENI. The germline V and J ends were trimmed by 5 bases and 2 bases, with 12 bases remaining between them. The CDR3 runs to 14 residues. This chain's CDR3 is CASSAQGTNTEAFF. The CDR3 nucleotides read TGTGCCAGCTCAGCTCAGGGTACCAACACTGAAGCTTTCTTT.

The sample holds one count of this clone. The rearrangement joins TRBV29-1 to TRBJ1-1; D remains unclear. The CDR3 covers 11 residues. CDR1 and CDR2 from the germline V gene are SQVTM and ANQGSEA. Trimming shortened V by 7 bases and J by 1 base, and 7 bases separated the two germline ends. This CDR3 is CSATGNTEAFF. DNA of the CDR3: TGCAGCGCCACTGGGAACACTGAAGCTTTCTTT. The variable domain in full, completed from reference TRBV29-1 and TRBJ1-1, reads SAVISQKPSRDICQRGTSLTIQCQVDSQVTMMFWYRQQPGQSLTLIATANQGSEATYESGFVIDKFPISRPNLTFSTLTVSNMSPEDSSIYLCSATGNTEAFFGQGTRLTVV.

The chain joins TRBV28 to TRBJ1-1; tentative D call: TRBD1 (6 bases). V was shortened by 7 bases and J by 7 bases, with 16 bases between the two germline ends. The CDR3 loop spans 13 amino acids. Germline V gene data show CDR1 as MDHEN and CDR2 as SYDVKM. The CDR3 DNA sequence: TGTGCCAGCACCGAAACCGGGACAATTGAAGCTTTCTTT. This encodes CASTETGTIEAFF.

This clone was seen just once. V gene TRBV5-1 combines with J gene TRBJ2-5; no definite D call. Trimming left V 0 bases short and J 5 bases short, with 5 bases between. The CDR3 length is 12 residues. CDR1 is SGHRS and CDR2 is YFSETQ in the germline V gene. The CDR3 loop reads CASSLVSETQYF. CDR3 DNA: TGCGCCAGCAGCTTGGTTTCGGAGACCCAGTACTTC.

The chain joins TRBV7-9 to TRBJ2-2; 7 nucleotides agree with TRBD2. CDR3 length: 16 amino acids. V shed 10 bases, J shed 1 base, and the junction held 12 bases outside the gene matches. Looked up from germline, CDR1 is SEHNR and CDR2 is FQNEAQ (reference sequence). The CDR3 loop reads CATLTIAGQNTGELFF. The CDR3 DNA is TGTGCCACCCTAACGATAGCGGGCCAGAACACCGGGGAGCTGTTTTTT.

The V and J genes are TRBV5-1 and TRBJ2-1, with D possibly matching TRBD1 (7 bases). This CDR3 comprises 15 residues. Germline V CDR1 and CDR2: SGHRS, YFSETQ. Trimming cost V 3 bases and J 4 bases, with 14 bases left between them. DNA of the CDR3: TGCGCCAGCAGCTCCCCAGGGGGGTATTACAATGAGCAGTTCTTC. Translating it yields CASSSPGGYYNEQFF.

The chain combines TRBV4-2 with TRBJ1-2; D might be TRBD1 (5 bases). This CDR3 is built from 18 residues. V shed 0 bases and J shed 0 bases, with 17 bases lying between them. CDR1 and CDR2 from the germline V gene are LGHNA and YNFKEQ. The CDR3, as DNA: TGTGCCAGCAGCCAAGATAAAGGAGGGGCAGACACTAACTATGGCTACACCTTC. This encodes CASSQDKGGADTNYGYTF.

The chain couples TRBV25-1 to TRBJ1-2; 8 nucleotides align to TRBD1. This CDR3 is built from 15 residues. With V trimmed by 4 bases and J by 10 bases, 14 bases remained unmatched. The germline CDR1 and CDR2 sequences are MGHDK and SYGVNS. DNA of the CDR3: TGTGCCAGCAGTGCAACCAGGGGGCTAAAGATAGACTACACCTTC. It translates to CASSATRGLKIDYTF.

The chain recombines TRBV6-5 with TRBJ1-2; possibly TRBD1 for D (6 bases). Trimming pared 6 bases from V and 8 bases from J, leaving 16 bases between. The V gene's germline CDR1 is MNHEY and CDR2 SVGAGI. The CDR3 length is 13 residues. The CDR3 here is CASRPRRGRGYTF. DNA of the CDR3: TGTGCCAGCAGGCCCCGCAGGGGTCGGGGCTACACCTTC.

This clone showed up just a few times. The chain carries TRBV12-5 and TRBJ2-4; D might be TRBD1 (6 bases). CDR3 length equals 13 residues. Trimming removed 7 bases from V and 6 bases from J, with 13 bases in between. Germline V gene lookup returns CDR1 LGHNT and CDR2 FRNRAP. CDR3 bases: TGTGCTAGTGCCCCGGACAGTCTAAACATTCAGTACTTC. Protein sequence: CASAPDSLNIQYF.

This clone has a handful of counts. V is TRBV2 and J is TRBJ1-2; 8 positions match TRBD1. V shed 7 bases and J 11 bases; nucleotides not matched to a gene: 15. This CDR3 is 14 amino acids long. The germline gives CDR1 SNHLY, CDR2 FYNNEI. The CDR3 sequence is CASIWGDRGRGYTF. CDR3 sequence (DNA): TGTGCCAGCATCTGGGGCGACAGGGGTAGGGGGTACACCTTC.

This chain uses TRBV7-3 with TRBJ2-1; 12 nucleotides align to TRBD2. CDR1 and CDR2 (germline): SGHTA, FQGTGA. This CDR3 region has 18 residues. The ends lost 1 base at V and 8 bases at J; junction bases unmatched: 12. The CDR3 nucleotides are TGTGCCAGCAGCTTAAAACCTAGCGGGGGGGCCAGTTGGGATGAGCAGTTCTTC. This gives the protein CASSLKPSGGASWDEQFF. Based on the CDR3 plus reference TRBV7-3 and TRBJ2-1, the full variable domain is GAGVSQTPSNKVTEKGKYVELRCDPISGHTALYWYRQSLGQGPEFLIYFQGTGAADDSGLPNDRFFAVRPEGSVSTLKIQRTERGDSAVYLCASSLKPSGGASWDEQFFGPGTRLTVL.

The chain employs TRBV29-1 and TRBJ2-2, with unresolved D. The CDR3 consists of 12 residues. Trimming removed 4 bases from V and 1 base from J, with 4 bases in between. Germline V gives CDR1 SQVTM, CDR2 ANQGSEA. The chain's CDR3 is CSVARNTGELFF. In DNA, the CDR3 is TGCAGCGTTGCCCGGAACACCGGGGAGCTGTTTTTT.

J is TRBJ2-2 and V is TRBV5-1; D gene ambiguous. V was clipped by 1 base and J by 1 base, with 8 bases between them. CDR3 length: 15 amino acids. Germline V gene sequence: CDR1 SGHRS, CDR2 YFSETQ. The chain's CDR3 is CASSLLQENTGELFF. CDR3 in DNA: TGCGCCAGCAGCTTGCTCCAGGAGAACACCGGGGAGCTGTTTTTT. Supplemented by reference TRBV5-1 and TRBJ2-2, the full variable domain reads KAGVTQTPRYLIKTRGQQVTLSCSPISGHRSVSWYQQTPGQGLQFLFEYFSETQRNKGNFPGRFSGRQFSNSRSEMNVSTLELGDSALYLCASSLLQENTGELFFGEGSRLTVL.

The chain has TRBV19 and TRBJ2-7; the match to TRBD2 covers 7 bases. This CDR3 is 16 amino acids long. After removal of 0 bases from V and 1 base from J, the junction contained 6 bases not matched to a gene. Germline loops: CDR1 LNHDA, CDR2 SQIVND (reference sequence). CDR3 coding DNA: TGTGCCAGTAGTATAGATGCGGGGGTTCGGTCCTACGAGCAGTACTTC. This codes for CASSIDAGVRSYEQYF. The full variable domain, its missing parts supplied by reference TRBV19 and TRBJ2-7, is DGGITQSPKYLFRKEGQNVTLSCEQNLNHDAMYWYRQDPGQGLRLIYYSQIVNDFQKGDIAEGYSVSREKKESFPLTVTSAQKNPTAFYLCASSIDAGVRSYEQYFGPGTRLTVT.

The gene calls are TRBV9 and TRBJ1-4; 11 bases fit TRBD1. J lost 0 bases, V lost 4 bases, and 2 bases had no gene match. The germline V gene encodes CDR1 SGDLS and CDR2 YYNGEE. The CDR3 covers 16 residues. CDR3 loop: CASSSGQGATNEKLFF. The DNA for the CDR3 is TGTGCCAGCAGCTCGGGACAGGGGGCAACTAATGAAAAACTGTTTTTT.

V is TRBV4-3 and J is TRBJ2-1; 11 positions agree with TRBD2. The J segment lost 10 bases and the V segment lost 0 bases, leaving 8 bases of the junction unmatched. This CDR3 comprises 16 residues. Germline V gene data show CDR1 as LGHNA and CDR2 as YSLEER. The CDR3 bases are TGCGCCAGCAGCCAAGACTGGACTAGCGGGCGGGGGGAGCAGTTCTTC. It specifies CASSQDWTSGRGEQFF.

In this sample, this clone turned up a few times. V is TRBV19 and J is TRBJ1-4, with D perhaps TRBD1 (5 bases). Germline V gives CDR1 LNHDA, CDR2 SQIVND (reference sequence). The V end was cut by 5 bases, the J end by 11 bases, with 15 bases between. This CDR3 has 13 amino acids. The CDR3 loop is CASSSGEGGKLFF. CDR3 DNA sequence: TGTGCCAGTAGTTCGGGGGAAGGAGGGAAACTGTTTTTT.

This chain connects TRBV4-1 to TRBJ1-2; a weak D match, TRBD1 (5 bases). The CDR3 contains 15 residues. V was pared by 3 bases and J by 0 bases, with 11 bases between. The germline CDR1 and CDR2 sequences are MGHRA and YSYEKL. In DNA, the CDR3 is TGCGCCAGCAGCCAGGAAGCGGGGGCTAACTATGGCTACACCTTC. Translated, it gives CASSQEAGANYGYTF.

This sequence joins TRBV9 and TRBJ2-3, with D maybe TRBD1 (6 bases). CDR3 length equals 15 residues. V lost 4 bases to trimming and J lost 0 bases, with 12 bases between them. CDR1 and CDR2 (germline): SGDLS, YYNGEE. The chain's CDR3 is CASSSGATSTDTQYF. The CDR3 coding sequence is TGTGCCAGCAGCTCAGGGGCTACTAGCACAGATACGCAGTATTTT.

The CDR3 is CASSQDRRNTEAFF. CDR3 coding DNA: TGTGCCAGCAGCCAAGACAGGCGGAACACTGAAGCTTTCTTT. The chain uses TRBV16 and TRBJ1-1; maybe TRBD1 (6 bases). Germline assignment: CDR1 KGHSY and CDR2 FQNENV. The V gene lost 2 bases and the J gene lost 1 base, with 8 bases spanning the gap. The CDR3 is made up of 14 amino acids.

The J gene is TRBJ2-7, the V gene TRBV3-1 (or the pseudogene TRBV3-2); weak D call: TRBD1 (6 bases). The CDR3 consists of 17 residues. Trimming cost V 3 bases and J 0 bases, with 18 bases left between them. CDR1 and CDR2 (germline): LGHDT, YNNKEL (reference sequence). The CDR3 bases are TGTGCCAGCAGCCACCTCGTCCCCCAGGGGCGCTCCTACGAGCAGTACTTC. It encodes CASSHLVPQGRSYEQYF.

The chain links TRBV2 to TRBJ1-1; TRBD1 agrees at 8 bases. This CDR3 spans 16 amino acids. CDR1 is SNHLY, CDR2 FYNNEI, per germline. V dropped 0 bases and J dropped 1; count of bases not matched to a gene: 4. The CDR3 DNA follows: TGTGCCAGCAGTGAAGCAGGACAGGGCGGGAACACTGAAGCTTTCTTT. Translating gives CASSEAGQGGNTEAFF.

V gene TRBV11-3 combines with J gene TRBJ2-1; maybe TRBD2 (5 bases). The V gene's germline CDR1 is SGHNT and CDR2 YENEEA. The CDR3 is 15 amino acids. V was shortened by 0 bases and J by 5 bases, with 11 bases between the two germline ends. The CDR3 DNA follows: TGTGCCAGCAGCTTAGATGGAGGACCAAACAATGAGCAGTTCTTC. Protein sequence: CASSLDGGPNNEQFF.

The chain carries TRBV18 and TRBJ2-7, with 11 bases that match TRBD1. V lost 5 bases to trimming and J lost 7 bases; unmatched junction nucleotides: 10. CDR1 and CDR2 from the germline V gene are KGHSH and LQKENI. The CDR3 totals 15 residues. The CDR3 nucleotides are TGTGCCAGCTCATTTTCAGGGACAGGGGGAAGGGAGCAGTACTTC. Translation: CASSFSGTGGREQYF.

The chain uses TRBV24-1 and TRBJ2-1; 9 bases are a match to TRBD2. Germline V gene data show CDR1 as KGHDR and CDR2 as SFDVKD. The CDR3 contains 17 residues. Trimming at V came to 3 bases and at J to 0 bases, leaving 5 bases not matched to a gene. The CDR3 bases are TGTGCCACCAGTGATCGAAATAGCGGGGGCTCCTACAATGAGCAGTTCTTC. Its protein product is CATSDRNSGGSYNEQFF.

The chain combines TRBV19 with TRBJ2-1, with 11 bases fitting TRBD2. The trim removed 4 bases at V and 3 bases at J, leaving 2 bases unmatched. The germline CDR1 and CDR2 sequences are LNHDA and SQIVND (reference sequence). This CDR3 has 15 residues. DNA for the CDR3: TGTGCCAGTAGTAGACTAGCGGGAAGCTACAATGAGCAGTTCTTC. Protein: CASSRLAGSYNEQFF.